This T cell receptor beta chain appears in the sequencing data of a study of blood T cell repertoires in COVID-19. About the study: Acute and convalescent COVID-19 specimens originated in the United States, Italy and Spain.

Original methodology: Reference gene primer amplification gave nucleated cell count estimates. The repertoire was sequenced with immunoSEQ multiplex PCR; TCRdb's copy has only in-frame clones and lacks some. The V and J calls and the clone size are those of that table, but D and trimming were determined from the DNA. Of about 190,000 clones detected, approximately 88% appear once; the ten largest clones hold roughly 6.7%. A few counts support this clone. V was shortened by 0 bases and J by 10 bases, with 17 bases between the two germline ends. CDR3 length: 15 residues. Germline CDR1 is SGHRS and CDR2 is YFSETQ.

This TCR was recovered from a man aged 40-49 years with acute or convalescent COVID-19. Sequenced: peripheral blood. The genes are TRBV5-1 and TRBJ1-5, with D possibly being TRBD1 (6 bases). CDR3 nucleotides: TGCGCCAGCAGCTTGGGACAGGATCTGAGAGAACCCCAGCATTTT. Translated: CASSLGQDLREPQHF.